The source of this T cell receptor beta chain is a study of T cells in Graves' hyperthyroidism and ophthalmopathy. Turning to the study itself: Peripheral blood collection took place at initial diagnosis, before any treatment.

Study-wide points: The model's output predicted ophthalmopathy at a median of 6.5 months prior to onset. Through a model of 13 V-J features, ophthalmopathy was separated from stable hyperthyroidism.

It was RNA transcripts that yielded the amplified TCR beta CDR3 regions. RT-PCR in the first round (using the HTBI primer set) targeted the TCR CDR3. Using its own MiXCR run on the multiplex PCR reads, TCRdb lists one record per CDR3 protein. The data contain approximately 380,000 distinct CDR3 sequences, roughly 13% of them singletons. The CDR3 totals 14 residues. The germline gives CDR1 SEHNR, CDR2 FQNEAQ (reference sequence). The ends were cut back, 6 bases at V and 4 bases at J, with 12 bases in the middle. Lactation, pregnancy, other autoimmune disease or uncontrolled infection excluded patients. In this sample, this clonotype turned up many times. No antigen is known for it.

The chain uses TRBV7-9 and TRBJ2-2; D might be TRBD2 (6 bases). The source of this sequence is a man aged 45-60 years with Graves' ophthalmopathy. Sequencing used blood. The CDR3 loop is CASRSGVITGELFF. Here the CDR3 DNA reads TGTGCCAGCAGGTCGGGAGTTATCACCGGGGAGCTGTTTTTT.